This TCR beta chain came from a study of blood T cell repertoires in COVID-19. On the study more broadly: Samples taken during acute and convalescent COVID-19 were collected in the United States, Italy and Spain. PBMCs, B-cell-depleted T cells, or T cells provided the cDNA or gDNA that made up the material.

The CDR3 is 15 residues long. How the authors handled the data: Nucleated cell counts were estimated from reference gene primer amplification. The assay was immunoSEQ multiplex PCR, and TCRdb's table has in-frame clones only and misses some. V and J calls and clone size are given by that table; D and trimming were obtained from the DNA. The table includes fewer than 200,000 clones, nearly 90% detected once. The sample was peripheral blood. The V gene is TRBV21-1, the J gene TRBJ1-1. TRBV21-1 is classified as a pseudogene. This sequence was found in a man in his 60s with active or convalescent COVID-19. CDR3 sequence reads: CASSKVRGQNTEAFF. In DNA form, the CDR3 reads TGTGCCAGCAGCAAAGTTCGCGGGCAGAACACTGAAGCTTTCTTT.